This paragraph reports one T cell receptor (beta chain). This sample was taken from a study of T cell responses to AZD1222 COVID-19 vaccine. Here immunoSEQ multiplex PCR was the method, and the copy in TCRdb shows in-frame clones only, minus some. The sample yields 150,000 to 200,000 clones, roughly 91% seen once. Germline loops: CDR1 LGHDT, CDR2 YNNKEL (reference sequence). The CDR3 has 15 residues. V gave up 7 bases and J gave up 8 bases; unmatched junction bases: 11. The rearrangement links TRBV3-1 (or the pseudogene TRBV3-2) to TRBJ1-4; 9 positions match TRBD1. This material consisted of peripheral blood, taken on day 0 of AZD1222 vaccination. The receptor was isolated from an adult in good health. The chain's CDR3 is CASKRGDRGFEKLFF. DNA of the CDR3: TGTGCCAGCAAGAGGGGCGACAGGGGGTTCGAAAAACTGTTTTTT.